Each of the 8 T cell receptor beta chains below was sequenced from the same sample in a study of a mutant IDH1 vaccine in newly diagnosed glioma. This sample's time point: week 11, during vaccination. Each dose of the vaccine consisted of 300 ug of mutant IDH1 20-mer peptide, with topical imiquimod. For these TCRs, the target antigens are not known. The data were produced by immunoSEQ multiplex PCR, yet TCRdb's version contains in-frame clones alone and is incomplete. The sample includes 120,000 or so clones, about 80% of them seen just once. The material was PBMCs, obtained from a glioma patient whose treatment included an IDH1 peptide vaccine. All receptors derive from a man aged 40-49 years with glioma.

This clone came up once. CDR3 residues: CASSEVGGRPYNEQFF. CDR3 nucleotide sequence: TGTGCCAGCAGTGAAGTCGGGGGGCGCCCCTACAATGAGCAGTTCTTC. The V call is TRBV6-1, the J call TRBJ2-1, with a weak D call TRBD2 (7 bases). V lost 1 base and J lost 2, with 12 bases in between. Germline values: CDR1 MNHNS, CDR2 SASEGT. The CDR3 sequence is 16 residues long.

The chain has TRBV28 and TRBJ1-2; 9 bases align to TRBD1. Unmatched junction bases numbered 6, after V lost 8 bases and J lost 8 bases. The germline V gene has CDR1 MDHEN and CDR2 SYDVKM. The CDR3 loop spans 12 amino acids. CDR3 loop: CASVRDRVGYTF. Written as DNA, the CDR3 is TGTGCCAGCGTCCGGGACAGGGTCGGCTACACCTTC.

The chain combines TRBV7-9 with TRBJ1-1; 7 bases are shared with TRBD1. Germline V gene lookup returns CDR1 SEHNR and CDR2 FQNEAQ (reference sequence). The V segment lost 2 bases and the J segment 5 bases; nucleotides outside the gene matches: 2. CDR3 length equals 13 residues. CDR3 sequence reads: CASSLTTGTEAFF. CDR3 in DNA: TGTGCCAGCAGCTTAACGACAGGGACTGAAGCTTTCTTT.

The rearrangement joins TRBV18 to TRBJ2-5, with 7 bases matching TRBD1. After removal of 3 bases from V and 2 bases from J, the junction contained 3 bases not matched to a gene. CDR1 and CDR2 (germline): KGHSH, LQKENI. The CDR3 loop spans 14 amino acids. CDR3 sequence reads: CASSPSGQQETQYF. CDR3 in DNA: TGTGCCAGCTCACCCTCGGGACAGCAAGAGACCCAGTACTTC.

The V call is TRBV6-1, the J call TRBJ1-4; 7 bases match TRBD1. Trimming at V came to 7 bases and at J to 3 bases, leaving 8 bases not matched to a gene. Looked up from germline, CDR1 is MNHNS and CDR2 is SASEGT. This CDR3 is built from 15 residues. CDR3 sequence reads: CASTLYRGANEKLFF. The CDR3 DNA reads as TGTGCCAGCACACTATACAGGGGTGCTAATGAAAAACTGTTTTTT.

V is TRBV27 and J is TRBJ1-4, with D possibly being TRBD1 (6 bases). This CDR3 has 12 residues. V lost 9 bases, J lost 7 bases, and 12 bases lay in between. CDR1 is MNHEY, CDR2 SMNVEV, per germline (reference sequence). The chain's CDR3 is CASRGLGEKLFF. The CDR3 DNA reads as TGTGCCAGTCGGGGGCTGGGTGAAAAACTGTTTTTT.

The V gene is TRBV27, the J gene TRBJ1-1; D possibly corresponds to TRBD1 (6 bases). The CDR3 runs 16 residues. The V gene lost 2 bases and the J gene lost 6 bases, with 19 bases spanning the gap. The germline V gene encodes CDR1 MNHEY and CDR2 SMNVEV (reference sequence). CDR3 DNA: TGTGCCAGCAGTTTAAGGGGAACAGGTCCAGGGGCTGAAGCTTTCTTT. Translation: CASSLRGTGPGAEAFF.

The CDR3 protein is CAWSEQGPSYEQYF. The CDR3 nucleotides read TGTGCCTGGAGTGAGCAGGGACCCTCCTACGAGCAGTACTTC. The gene calls are TRBV30 and TRBJ2-7, with D perhaps being TRBD1 or TRBD2 (5 bases each). Germline V gene sequence: CDR1 GTSNPN, CDR2 SVGIG (reference sequence). Trimming stripped 1 base from V and 0 bases from J, with 10 bases between. The CDR3 is 14 amino acids. Based on the CDR3 plus reference TRBV30 and TRBJ2-7, the full variable domain is SQTIHQWPATLVQPVGSPLSLECTVEGTSNPNLYWYRQAAGRGLQLLFYSVGIGQISSEVPQNLSASRPQDRQFILSSKKLLLSDSGFYLCAWSEQGPSYEQYFGPGTRLTVT.